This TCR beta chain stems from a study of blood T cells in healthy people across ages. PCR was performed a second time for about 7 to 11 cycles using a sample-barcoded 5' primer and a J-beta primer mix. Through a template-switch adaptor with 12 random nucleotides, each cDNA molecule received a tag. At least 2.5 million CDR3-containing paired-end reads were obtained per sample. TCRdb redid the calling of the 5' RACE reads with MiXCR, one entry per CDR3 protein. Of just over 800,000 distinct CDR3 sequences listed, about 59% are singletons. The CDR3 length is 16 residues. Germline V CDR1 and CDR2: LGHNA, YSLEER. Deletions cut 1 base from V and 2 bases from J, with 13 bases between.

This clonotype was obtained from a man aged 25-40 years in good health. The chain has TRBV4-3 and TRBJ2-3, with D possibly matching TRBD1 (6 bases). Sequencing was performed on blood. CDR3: CASSQAPGHHTDTQYF. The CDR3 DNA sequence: TGCGCCAGCAGCCAAGCCCCGGGACACCACACAGATACGCAGTATTTT.